The 10 T cell receptor beta chains below were found in one sample sequenced in a study of blood T cell repertoires in COVID-19 (dated by TCRdb to 2020 to 2022). Libraries were made using the immunoSEQ multiplex PCR assay. The immuneACCESS repertoire file appears here via TCRdb, limited to in-frame rearrangements. These files lack a portion of the clones; in checked studies, under half of the deficit traces to unresolved V genes, and the cause of the others is not known. A total of about 64,000 clones appear in this sample, 75% to 85% of them only once. The ten largest clones capture 14% to 15% of the sample. The sample taken for sequencing was peripheral blood. The receptors were gathered from an older man with acute or convalescent COVID-19.

This chain links TRBV14 with TRBJ1-2, with 9 bases matching TRBD1. J gave up 8 bases and V 4 bases, and 5 bases lay outside the gene matches. Germline V CDR1 and CDR2: SGHDN, FVKESK. The CDR3 is made up of 13 amino acids. The CDR3 reads CASSPRTGDGYTF. The CDR3 coding sequence is TGTGCCAGCAGCCCGCGGACAGGGGACGGCTACACCTTC.

This clone was seen many times. The chain has TRBV5-1 and TRBJ2-2; tentative D call: TRBD2 (6 bases). Germline V lookup: CDR1 SGHRS, CDR2 YFSETQ. V was shortened by 7 bases and J by 5 bases, with 15 bases between the two germline ends. The CDR3 consists of 14 residues. DNA for the CDR3: TGCGCCAGCGCCGCGGGGACGGAGACCGGGGAGCTGTTTTTT. It translates to CASAAGTETGELFF.

The chain is built from TRBV27 and TRBJ1-1; a possible D gene is TRBD1 (6 bases). V lost 5 bases and J lost 5, with 21 bases in between. This CDR3 comprises 16 residues. Per the germline V gene, CDR1 is MNHEY and CDR2 is SMNVEV (reference sequence). Here the CDR3 reads CASSHIGGGKNTEAFF. For the CDR3, the DNA is TGTGCCAGCAGTCACATCGGGGGGGGCAAAAATACTGAAGCTTTCTTT.

The V and J genes are TRBV5-6 and TRBJ2-5, with 8 bases matching TRBD2. In germline, CDR1 is SGHDT, CDR2 YYEEEE. V lost 0 bases, J lost 2 bases, and 9 bases stayed unmatched. CDR3 size: 17 residues. The CDR3 DNA is TGTGCCAGCAGCTTGGACTTCTCGCGGGGGGTGCAAGAGACCCAGTACTTC. Translating gives CASSLDFSRGVQETQYF.

The chain couples TRBV10-2 to TRBJ1-1, with TRBD1 as a possible D gene (6 bases). V was clipped by 1 base and J by 4 bases, with 7 bases between them. This CDR3 has 13 residues. Germline values: CDR1 WSHSY, CDR2 SAAADI. Here the CDR3 reads CASSEFRGTEAFF. The CDR3 DNA reads as TGCGCCAGCAGTGAGTTCAGGGGCACTGAAGCTTTCTTT.

There are a few counts of this clone. The genes are TRBV30 and TRBJ1-6, with a weak D call TRBD1 (5 bases). Trimming took 3 bases from V and 8 from J, leaving 8 bases between them. CDR3 length: 12 amino acids. In germline, CDR1 is GTSNPN, CDR2 SVGIG (reference sequence). The DNA of the CDR3 is TGTGCCTGGAGCAGGGTTGATTCACCCCTCCACTTT. Protein sequence: CAWSRVDSPLHF.

V is TRBV11-3 and J is TRBJ1-5; D perhaps matches TRBD1 (5 bases). This CDR3 is built from 13 residues. Trimming cost V 1 base and J 5 bases, with 6 bases left between them. From germline, CDR1 is SGHNT and CDR2 YENEEA. CDR3 nucleotide sequence: TGTGCCAGCAGCTTAGGGGGCCATCAGCCCCAGCATTTT. It translates to CASSLGGHQPQHF.

This sequence joins TRBV6-6 and TRBJ2-2, with 8 bases that match TRBD2. There are 15 residues in the CDR3. Looked up from germline, CDR1 is MNHNY and CDR2 is SVGAGI (reference sequence). J was trimmed by 0 bases and V by 5 bases; bases with no gene match: 2. CDR3 nucleotide sequence: TGTGCCAGCAGTCGACTAGCGCCGAACACCGGGGAGCTGTTTTTT. Protein product: CASSRLAPNTGELFF.

The chain links TRBV5-1 to TRBJ2-2, with 9 bases matching TRBD1. This CDR3 is 13 amino acids long. CDR1 and CDR2 (germline): SGHRS, YFSETQ. Trimming at V came to 2 bases and at J to 13 bases, leaving 6 bases not matched to a gene. The CDR3 DNA reads as TGCGCCAGCAGCTTACAGGGGGCAGGGACGCTGTTTTTT. Residues: CASSLQGAGTLFF.

This clone has at least ten counts. The genes are TRBV7-9 and TRBJ2-1; tentatively, D is TRBD2 (7 bases). Germline V gene lookup returns CDR1 SEHNR and CDR2 FQNEAQ (reference sequence). V was clipped by 5 bases and J by 5 bases, with 19 bases between them. The length of the CDR3 is 16 residues. The CDR3 region has the DNA TGTGCCAGCAGCCCCCGGGGGCGGGGGAGAAACAATGAGCAGTTCTTC. Translation gives CASSPRGRGRNNEQFF.